This T cell receptor beta chain was obtained from a study of blood T cells in healthy people across ages. The wider study: Template switching recovered approximately one barcoded beta molecule for every two T cells. Study outcomes and limitations: Researchers judged that diversity estimates from one million T cells fell short of true values. Relative to aged donors, long-lived donors carried more naive CD4+ cells and displayed higher diversity.

Note on this clonotype: What it recognizes is unknown. The germline gene is not matched at one end of the junction; a read error may be the cause.

Germline V lookup: CDR1 MGHRA, CDR2 YSYEKL. The CDR3 covers 14 residues. PCR was performed a second time for about 7 to 11 cycles using a sample-barcoded 5' primer and a J-beta primer mix. Each CDR3 protein gets one entry after TCRdb re-called the 5' RACE reads with MiXCR. Among around 900,000 distinct CDR3 sequences, roughly half were seen once, and the ten largest hold 20% to 25%. The extraction recovered at least 5.5 micrograms of total RNA per sample. The material sequenced was blood. The J gene is TRBJ1-1, the V gene TRBV4-1, with D unresolved. This receptor was taken from a woman in her sixties or seventies in good health. The CDR3 loop is CASSQVVGSLWAFF. As DNA, the CDR3 is TGCGCTAGCAGCCAAGTCGTGGGTTCTTTGTGGGCTTTCTTT.